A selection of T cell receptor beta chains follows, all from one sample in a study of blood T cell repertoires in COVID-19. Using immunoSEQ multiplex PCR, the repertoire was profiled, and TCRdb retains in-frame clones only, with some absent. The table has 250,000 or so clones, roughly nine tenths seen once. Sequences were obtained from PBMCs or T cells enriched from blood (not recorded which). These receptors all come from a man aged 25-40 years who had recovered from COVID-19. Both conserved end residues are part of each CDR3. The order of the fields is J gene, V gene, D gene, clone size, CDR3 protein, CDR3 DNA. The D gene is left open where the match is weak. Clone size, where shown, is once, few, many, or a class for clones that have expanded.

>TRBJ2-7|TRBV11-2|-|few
CASSLLGGRTSYEQYF
TGTGCCAGCAGCTTATTGGGGGGGCGGACCTCCTACGAGCAGTACTTC
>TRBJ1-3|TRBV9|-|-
CASSVQGPDTIYF
TGTGCCAGCAGCGTCCAGGGGCCGGACACCATATATTTT
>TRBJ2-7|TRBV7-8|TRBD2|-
CASSLPGLAGEGQYF
TGTGCCAGCAGCCTGCCGGGACTAGCGGGAGAAGGACAGTACTTC
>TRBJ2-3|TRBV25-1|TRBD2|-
CASSESSGSRTDTQYF
TGTGCCAGCAGTGAGTCCAGCGGGAGCCGCACAGATACGCAGTATTTT
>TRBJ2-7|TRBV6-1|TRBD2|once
CASSDGLAGSYEQYF
TGTGCCAGCAGTGACGGACTAGCGGGCTCCTACGAGCAGTACTTC
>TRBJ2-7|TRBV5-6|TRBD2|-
CASSLTSGSYEQYF
TGTGCCAGCAGCTTGACTAGCGGGAGCTACGAGCAGTACTTC
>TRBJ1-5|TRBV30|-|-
CAWSHRDNQPQHF
TGTGCCTGGAGCCACAGGGACAATCAGCCCCAGCATTTT
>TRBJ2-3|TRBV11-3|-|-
CASSLDYTSADTQYF
TGTGCCAGCAGCTTAGATTACACGTCTGCAGATACGCAGTATTTT
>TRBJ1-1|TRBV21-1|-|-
CASSKAYRGANTEAFF
TGTGCCAGCAGCAAAGCCTACAGGGGCGCGAACACTGAAGCTTTCTTT
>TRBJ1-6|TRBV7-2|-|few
CASRNRQGSPLHF
TGTGCCAGCAGAAATCGGCAGGGGTCACCCCTCCACTTT
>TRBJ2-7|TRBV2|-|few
CASSEAGSEQYF
TGTGCCAGCAGTGAGGCGGGTTCCGAGCAGTACTTC
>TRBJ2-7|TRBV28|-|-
CASSLVRGLSSFTGVFSGEQYF
TGTGCCAGCAGTTTAGTACGTGGACTAAGCTCCTTTACTGGGGTTTTTAGTGGCGAGCAGTACTTC
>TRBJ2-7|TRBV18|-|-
CASSPWTSYSYEQYF
TGTGCCAGCTCACCTTGGACAAGCTACTCCTACGAGCAGTACTTC
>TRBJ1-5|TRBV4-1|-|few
CASSRETGNSNQPQHF
TGCGCCAGCAGCCGAGAGACAGGCAACAGCAATCAGCCCCAGCATTTT
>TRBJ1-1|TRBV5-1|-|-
CASSLAPPRGAQVRNTEAFF
TGCGCCAGCAGCTTGGCCCCCCCGCGGGGGGCTCAGGTCAGGAACACTGAAGCTTTCTTT
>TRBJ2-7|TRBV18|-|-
CASSPPGLGSYEQYF
TGTGCCAGCTCACCACCGGGGCTAGGTAGCTACGAGCAGTACTTC
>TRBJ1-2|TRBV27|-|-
CASSFKQHGSYGYTF
TGTGCCAGCAGTTTTAAGCAGCACGGGAGCTATGGCTACACCTTC
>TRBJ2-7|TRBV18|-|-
CASSPLRDNYEQYF
TGTGCCAGCTCACCGCTTAGGGACAACTACGAGCAGTACTTC
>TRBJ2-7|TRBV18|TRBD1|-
CASSSGTGSTYEQYF
TGTGCCAGCTCATCCGGGACAGGGAGTACCTACGAGCAGTACTTC
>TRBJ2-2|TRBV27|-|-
CASTETRQFANTGELFF
TGTGCCAGCACCGAAACCAGACAGTTCGCGAACACCGGGGAGCTGTTTTTT
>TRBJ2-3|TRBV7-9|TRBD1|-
CASSPARGRPDTQYF
TGTGCCAGCAGTCCGGCCAGGGGGCGTCCAGATACGCAGTATTTT